This is a list of T cell receptor beta chains from one sample in a study of T cell responses to AZD1222 COVID-19 vaccine. TCRdb's table, derived via immunoSEQ multiplex PCR, lists solely in-frame clones and lacks some. This sample yields around 190,000 clones, of which 80% to 95% are seen a single time; 1.7% belongs to the top ten. Sequenced here: peripheral blood, sampled 28 days after the second AZD1222 dose. The receptors shown here come from an adult who received the AZD1222 COVID-19 vaccine. The CDR3 runs from the conserved cysteine through the conserved F or W. A D gene is named only where the DNA matches it firmly. Clone sizes are given selectively: once, few, many, or a class where the clone is expanded.

d_gene: NA
abundance: NA
v_gene: TRBV19
j_gene: TRBJ2-4
CDR3aa: CASSLGKEGTTSLAKNIQYF
CDR3nt: TGTGCCAGTAGTCTTGGGAAAGAGGGAACTACTTCGTTAGCCAAAAACATTCAGTACTTC

d_gene: TRBD2
abundance: once
v_gene: TRBV4-1
j_gene: TRBJ2-3
CDR3aa: CASSQPRLAGDTDTQYF
CDR3nt: TGCGCCAGCAGCCAACCTCGACTAGCGGGAGACACAGATACGCAGTATTTT

d_gene: NA
abundance: NA
v_gene: TRBV7-9
j_gene: TRBJ2-5
CDR3aa: CASSLSADSQYF
CDR3nt: TGTGCCAGCAGCTTATCGGCGGACTCCCAGTACTTC

d_gene: NA
abundance: NA
v_gene: TRBV10-3
j_gene: TRBJ1-2
CDR3aa: CAISEGGAVGYTF
CDR3nt: TGTGCCATCAGTGAGGGTGGGGCGGTTGGCTACACCTTC

d_gene: NA
abundance: once
v_gene: TRBV7-2
j_gene: TRBJ1-4
CDR3aa: CASSLGTEGKLFF
CDR3nt: TGTGCCAGCAGCTTAGGGACAGAAGGAAAACTGTTTTTT

d_gene: NA
abundance: NA
v_gene: TRBV4-1
j_gene: TRBJ2-1
CDR3aa: CASRDILYNEQFF
CDR3nt: TGCGCCAGCCGGGACATCCTCTACAATGAGCAGTTCTTC

d_gene: NA
abundance: NA
v_gene: TRBV30
j_gene: TRBJ2-3
CDR3aa: CAWSLGHQVPTDTQYF
CDR3nt: TGTGCCTGGAGTTTAGGGCACCAGGTACCCACAGATACGCAGTATTTT

d_gene: NA
abundance: NA
v_gene: TRBV3-1/TRBV3-2
j_gene: TRBJ2-5
CDR3aa: CASSWLGGQETQYF
CDR3nt: TGTGCCAGCAGCTGGTTAGGGGGTCAGGAGACCCAGTACTTC

d_gene: NA
abundance: NA
v_gene: TRBV7-2
j_gene: TRBJ2-1
CDR3aa: CASSTRGGNNEQFF
CDR3nt: TGTGCCAGCAGCACCCGAGGGGGTAACAATGAGCAGTTCTTC

d_gene: TRBD1
abundance: once
v_gene: TRBV6-5
j_gene: TRBJ2-7
CDR3aa: CASSYGTGGNEQYF
CDR3nt: TGTGCCAGCAGTTACGGGACAGGGGGTAACGAGCAGTACTTC

d_gene: NA
abundance: NA
v_gene: TRBV9
j_gene: TRBJ2-1
CDR3aa: CASSVVGTDYNEQFF
CDR3nt: TGTGCCAGCAGCGTAGTAGGAACAGACTACAATGAGCAGTTCTTC

d_gene: TRBD1
abundance: NA
v_gene: TRBV19
j_gene: TRBJ1-1
CDR3aa: CASSTDREAEAFF
CDR3nt: TGTGCCAGTAGTACCGACAGGGAAGCTGAAGCTTTCTTT

d_gene: TRBD2
abundance: NA
v_gene: TRBV5-5
j_gene: TRBJ2-1
CDR3aa: CASRGASGPNNEQFF
CDR3nt: TGTGCCAGCAGAGGGGCTAGCGGACCAAACAATGAGCAGTTCTTC

d_gene: TRBD1
abundance: NA
v_gene: TRBV5-1
j_gene: TRBJ2-1
CDR3aa: CASSPATGYSYNEQFF
CDR3nt: TGCGCCAGCAGCCCTGCGACAGGGTACTCCTACAATGAGCAGTTCTTC

d_gene: NA
abundance: NA
v_gene: TRBV3-1/TRBV3-2
j_gene: TRBJ2-5
CDR3aa: CASSSRGETQYF
CDR3nt: TGTGCCAGCAGCTCCCGAGGGGAGACCCAGTACTTC

d_gene: TRBD1
abundance: NA
v_gene: TRBV6-2/TRBV6-3
j_gene: TRBJ1-1
CDR3aa: CASSPRQGKETFF
CDR3nt: TGTGCCAGCAGCCCGAGACAGGGAAAGGAAACTTTCTTT

d_gene: NA
abundance: NA
v_gene: TRBV2
j_gene: TRBJ1-1
CDR3aa: CASSEEGTEAFF
CDR3nt: TGTGCCAGCAGTGAAGAGGGCACTGAAGCTTTCTTT

d_gene: TRBD2
abundance: NA
v_gene: TRBV4-1
j_gene: TRBJ2-5
CDR3aa: CASSQETSGGAIRETQYF
CDR3nt: TGCGCCAGCAGCCAAGAGACTAGCGGGGGGGCCATTCGGGAGACCCAGTACTTC

d_gene: NA
abundance: NA
v_gene: TRBV15
j_gene: TRBJ2-7
CDR3aa: CATSRDRMGSEQYF
CDR3nt: TGTGCCACCAGCAGAGATCGGATGGGGTCCGAGCAGTACTTC

d_gene: NA
abundance: NA
v_gene: TRBV9
j_gene: TRBJ2-7
CDR3aa: CASSVGGGRTATYEQYF
CDR3nt: TGTGCCAGCAGCGTAGGGGGGGGAAGGACAGCAACCTACGAGCAGTACTTC

d_gene: NA
abundance: NA
v_gene: TRBV19
j_gene: TRBJ2-7
CDR3aa: CASSHTVNYEQYF
CDR3nt: TGTGCCAGTAGTCATACAGTGAACTACGAGCAGTACTTC

d_gene: NA
abundance: NA
v_gene: TRBV5-1
j_gene: TRBJ2-2
CDR3aa: CASSLGSGETGELFF
CDR3nt: TGCGCCAGCAGCTTGGGTTCAGGGGAAACCGGGGAGCTGTTTTTT

d_gene: TRBD2
abundance: NA
v_gene: TRBV29-1
j_gene: TRBJ2-7
CDR3aa: CSARDYKNEQYF
CDR3nt: TGCAGCGCCCGGGACTACAAAAACGAGCAGTACTTC

d_gene: NA
abundance: NA
v_gene: TRBV5-6
j_gene: TRBJ2-1
CDR3aa: CASSSGNYNEQFF
CDR3nt: TGTGCCAGCAGCTCAGGGAACTACAATGAGCAGTTCTTC

d_gene: TRBD2
abundance: NA
v_gene: TRBV4-1
j_gene: TRBJ2-7
CDR3aa: CASSLSEREVYEQYF
CDR3nt: TGCGCCAGCAGCCTCTCTGAGCGGGAGGTATACGAGCAGTACTTC

d_gene: TRBD1
abundance: few
v_gene: TRBV6-5
j_gene: TRBJ1-1
CDR3aa: CASSYRGQGARTEAFF
CDR3nt: TGTGCCAGCAGTTACCGAGGACAGGGGGCGAGAACTGAAGCTTTCTTT

d_gene: TRBD1
abundance: NA
v_gene: TRBV6-5
j_gene: TRBJ1-1
CDR3aa: CASSFQGGRTEAFF
CDR3nt: TGTGCCAGCAGTTTTCAGGGGGGGCGAACTGAAGCTTTCTTT

d_gene: TRBD1
abundance: NA
v_gene: TRBV4-3
j_gene: TRBJ2-2
CDR3aa: CASSRTTGGTGELFF
CDR3nt: TGCGCCAGCAGCCGGACGACAGGGGGGACCGGGGAGCTGTTTTTT

d_gene: TRBD1
abundance: NA
v_gene: TRBV11-2
j_gene: TRBJ2-7
CDR3aa: CASSPDRGDKQYF
CDR3nt: TGTGCCAGCAGCCCCGACAGGGGAGATAAGCAGTACTTC

d_gene: TRBD1
abundance: NA
v_gene: TRBV2
j_gene: TRBJ2-3
CDR3aa: CASSNIRDRGTDTQYF
CDR3nt: TGTGCCAGCAGCAATATCCGGGACAGGGGAACAGATACGCAGTATTTT

d_gene: TRBD1
abundance: NA
v_gene: TRBV25-1
j_gene: TRBJ1-2
CDR3aa: CASGRPGQGAFGYTF
CDR3nt: TGTGCCAGCGGACGACCGGGACAGGGGGCTTTTGGCTACACCTTC

d_gene: NA
abundance: NA
v_gene: TRBV9
j_gene: TRBJ2-6
CDR3aa: CASSVGRGGGANVLTF
CDR3nt: TGTGCCAGCAGCGTAGGAAGGGGAGGAGGGGCCAACGTCCTGACTTTC

d_gene: TRBD2
abundance: NA
v_gene: TRBV4-2
j_gene: TRBJ2-6
CDR3aa: CASSPTSGGSSGANVLTF
CDR3nt: TGTGCCAGCAGCCCCACTAGCGGGGGTAGCTCTGGGGCCAACGTCCTGACTTTC

d_gene: NA
abundance: NA
v_gene: TRBV21-1
j_gene: TRBJ1-3
CDR3aa: CASSKETGSGNTIYF
CDR3nt: TGTGCCAGCAGCAAAGAGACAGGCTCTGGAAACACCATATATTTT

d_gene: NA
abundance: NA
v_gene: TRBV7-2
j_gene: TRBJ2-2
CDR3aa: CASRQDPNTGELFF
CDR3nt: TGTGCCAGCAGGCAGGATCCGAACACCGGGGAGCTGTTTTTT

d_gene: NA
abundance: NA
v_gene: TRBV25-1
j_gene: TRBJ1-1
CDR3aa: CASSRAGFTPEAFF
CDR3nt: TGTGCCAGCAGTAGAGCAGGGTTCACCCCTGAAGCTTTCTTT

d_gene: NA
abundance: NA
v_gene: TRBV12-5
j_gene: TRBJ1-5
CDR3aa: CASGLVPDGELYSNQPQHF
CDR3nt: TGTGCTAGTGGTTTGGTTCCCGACGGGGAACTCTATAGCAATCAGCCCCAGCATTTT

d_gene: NA
abundance: NA
v_gene: TRBV20-1
j_gene: TRBJ1-2
CDR3aa: CSASVAGDYGYTF
CDR3nt: TGCAGTGCTAGTGTGGCGGGAGACTATGGCTACACCTTC